The 30 T cell receptor beta chains below all came from one sample that was sequenced in a study of read filtering for tumor transcriptome and immune sequencing. From roughly 0.4 ug of RNA, a library with molecular barcoded alpha/delta and beta/gamma adaptors was made. TCRdb re-derived calls from the reads in MiXCR, one entry per CDR3 protein. The table lists tens of thousands of distinct CDR3 sequences, around 18% of them singletons. Sequencing was done on a sample of a population of CD138-negative cells sorted from bone marrow. The source is a donor aged 40 or over with multiple myeloma.

This clonotype was counted many times. The rearrangement joins TRBV11-2 to TRBJ2-1; D possibly uses TRBD1 or TRBD2 (5 bases each). This CDR3 is built from 13 residues. Looked up from germline, CDR1 is SGHAT and CDR2 is FQNNGV. Trimming took 0 bases from V and 8 from J, leaving 8 bases between them. CDR3 amino acids: CASSLERGYEQFF. The CDR3 region has the DNA TGTGCCAGCAGCTTAGAGAGGGGATATGAGCAGTTCTTC.

There are many counts of this clonotype. The V gene is TRBV6-5, the J gene TRBJ2-1, with 8 nucleotides matching TRBD2. V lost 7 bases and J lost 9; bases outside the gene matches: 14. The CDR3 is made up of 15 amino acids. The germline CDR1 and CDR2 sequences are MNHEY and SVGAGI. The CDR3 spells CASNDLTGGPGEQFF. The CDR3 bases are TGTGCCAGCAACGACCTGACGGGAGGGCCGGGTGAGCAGTTCTTC.

The V and J genes are TRBV10-2 and TRBJ1-3; 8 bases match TRBD1. The CDR3 is made up of 18 amino acids. Trimming at V came to 2 bases and at J to 2 bases, leaving 11 bases not matched to a gene. CDR1 and CDR2 from the germline V gene are WSHSY and SAAADI. CDR3 DNA sequence: TGCGCCAGCAGTGAGCAGGCGGGGTACAGGGGGACTGGAAACACCATATATTTT. Translated, it gives CASSEQAGYRGTGNTIYF.

A note on this clonotype: A much larger clone lies a single base off, so this may be a read error. The chain has TRBV20-1 and TRBJ1-2; D gene ambiguous. The V end was cut by 1 base, the J end by 9 bases, with 12 bases between. In germline, CDR1 is DFQATT, CDR2 SNEGSKA (reference sequence). The CDR3 has 12 residues. The chain's CDR3 is CSARGETYSYTF. The CDR3 bases are TGCAGTGCTAGAGGGGAAACATATAGCTACACCTTC.

In its sample, this clonotype was seen many times. The rearrangement uses TRBV14 and TRBJ2-1; no definite D call. V gave up 0 bases and J gave up 4 bases, with 10 bases separating them. The CDR3 is 15 residues long. Germline V gene lookup returns CDR1 SGHDN and CDR2 FVKESK. The CDR3 DNA sequence: TGTGCCAGCAGCCAAGATAAATCACAATACAATGAGCAGTTCTTC. Protein product: CASSQDKSQYNEQFF.

A note on this clonotype: The junction shows a germline mismatch at one end, possibly a read error. J is TRBJ2-7 and V is TRBV6-6; 8 positions agree with TRBD1. CDR1 is MNHNY and CDR2 is SVGAGI in the germline V gene (reference sequence). The CDR3 loop spans 17 amino acids. The CDR3 loop is CASSSRVIGQGSYEQHF. Here the CDR3 DNA reads TGCGCCAGCAGTTCCAGGGTAATTGGACAGGGCTCCTACGAGCAGCACTTC.

This clonotype showed up many times. J is TRBJ2-7 and V is TRBV7-9; 9 nucleotides match TRBD2. Germline-derived CDR1 and CDR2 are SEHNR and FQNEAQ (reference sequence). V shed 5 bases, J shed 2 bases, and the junction held 7 bases outside the gene matches. The CDR3 is made up of 15 amino acids. CDR3 nucleotides: TGTGCCAGCAGCCCTATCGCGGGAGGGCCCTACGAGCAGTACTTC. Amino acid sequence: CASSPIAGGPYEQYF.

This clonotype came up many times. V is TRBV20-1 and J is TRBJ1-6, with TRBD1 as a possible D gene (5 bases). The CDR3 is 14 residues long. The V and J ends lost 3 bases and 5 bases respectively, with 11 bases between them. Per germline, CDR1 DFQATT and CDR2 SNEGSKA (reference sequence). The CDR3: CSASGAGDNSPLHF. The CDR3 DNA sequence: TGCAGTGCTAGTGGGGCGGGGGATAATTCACCCCTCCACTTT.

This clonotype has at least ten counts. V and J are TRBV3-1 and TRBJ2-3; D possibly matches TRBD1 or TRBD2 (6 bases each). The V gene lost 5 bases and the J gene lost 5 bases, with 17 bases spanning the gap. The CDR3 is 15 amino acids. Germline V gene lookup returns CDR1 LGHDT and CDR2 YNNKEL (reference sequence). The CDR3 region has the DNA TGTGCCAGCAGCGAAGGCACGGGGGCGGGAGATACGCAGTATTTT. It specifies CASSEGTGAGDTQYF.

The sample holds many counts of this clonotype. The rearrangement links TRBV12-3 or TRBV12-4 to TRBJ2-1; D is perhaps TRBD1 or TRBD2 (5 bases each). The CDR3 is 14 amino acids. Trimming took off 4 bases at V and 4 bases at J, with 11 bases between the two ends. For the CDR3, the DNA is TGTGCCAGCAGTTGGGGGACGATGTACAATGAGCAGTTCTTC. Its translation: CASSWGTMYNEQFF.

This sequence joins TRBV7-2 and TRBJ2-2; D may match TRBD1 or TRBD2 (5 bases each). The CDR3 loop spans 11 amino acids. Trimming shortened V by 6 bases and J by 6 bases, and 5 bases separated the two germline ends. Germline lookup yields CDR1 SGHTA and CDR2 FQGNSA. Here the CDR3 reads CASRGAGELFF. The CDR3 nucleotides read TGTGCCAGCAGGGGGGCCGGGGAGCTGTTTTTT.

Details on this clonotype: With a much larger clone just one base away, this may be a read error. The CDR3 nucleotides read TGCAGCGTTGATGACAGATTACAAGAGGCCCAGTACTTC. Encoded protein: CSVDDRLQEAQYF. This chain connects TRBV29-1 to TRBJ2-5, with a weak D call TRBD1 (5 bases). The CDR3 length is 13 residues. Germline CDR1 reads SQVTM; CDR2 reads ANQGSEA.

This clonotype was seen once. This clone may be a read error of a much larger clone one base away. Lacking the conserved final phenylalanine or tryptophan, this CDR3 likely reflects a read error. This chain connects TRBV5-1 to TRBJ2-3, with D uncertain. V was trimmed by 0 bases and J by 5 bases, leaving 4 bases between them. Germline CDR1 is SGHRS and CDR2 is YFSETQ. The CDR3 spans 12 residues. CDR3 protein: CASSLVVDTQYY. CDR3 sequence (DNA): TGCGCCAGCAGCTTGGTGGTAGATACGCAGTATTAT.

The DNA for the CDR3 is TGCAGTGCTACTGACACTACCTACGAGCAGTACTTC. This gives the protein CSATDTTYEQYF. The chain uses TRBV20-1 and TRBJ2-7; D call uncertain. Germline V gene sequence: CDR1 DFQATT, CDR2 SNEGSKA (reference sequence). V was pared by 4 bases and J by 2 bases, with 9 bases between. There are 12 residues in the CDR3.

This clonotype was counted many times. CDR3 protein: CASSPGSFVEQYF. The CDR3 nucleotides read TGTGCCAGCTCACCAGGGTCCTTTGTTGAGCAGTACTTC. This rearrangement joins TRBV18 to TRBJ2-7; D unresolved. Germline-derived CDR1 and CDR2 are KGHSH and LQKENI. V lost 2 bases and J lost 7, with 12 bases in between. The CDR3 is made up of 13 amino acids.

Ten or more counts support this clonotype. The chain combines TRBV20-1 with TRBJ2-3; TRBD1 matches at 8 bases. Germline assignment: CDR1 DFQATT and CDR2 SNEGSKA (reference sequence). The junction had 12 bases not matched to a gene; V was cut back by 7 bases and J by 3 bases. The CDR3 spans 15 residues. The CDR3 sequence: CSGGPWTGRTDTQYF. For the CDR3, the DNA is TGCAGTGGGGGGCCCTGGACAGGGAGGACAGATACGCAGTATTTT.

The chain has TRBV29-1 and TRBJ1-1; TRBD1 aligns across 7 bases. In germline, CDR1 is SQVTM, CDR2 ANQGSEA. This CDR3 has 13 residues. The CDR3 sequence: CNLSGGIGTEAFF. The CDR3 region has the DNA TGCAACTTATCAGGGGGTATAGGGACTGAAGCTTTCTTT.

There are many counts of this clonotype. This chain joins TRBV23-1 and TRBJ2-1; D perhaps matches TRBD2 (6 bases). TRBV23-1 is given ORF status, its function remaining uncertain. The CDR3 consists of 18 residues. V was trimmed by 2 bases and J by 5 bases, leaving 22 bases between them. Here the CDR3 DNA reads TGCGCCAGCAGTCAAGGCCATCTCCCTAGCGAATTCCACAATGAGCAGTTCTTC. It codes for CASSQGHLPSEFHNEQFF.

This clonotype showed up many times. The J gene is TRBJ2-1, the V gene TRBV6-2 or TRBV6-3; no clear D. Germline CDR1 and CDR2: MNHEY and SVGEGT. The length of the CDR3 is 11 residues. V was clipped by 3 bases and J by 8 bases, with 5 bases between them. The CDR3 sequence: CASSYWDEQFF. The CDR3 DNA follows: TGTGCCAGCAGTTATTGGGATGAGCAGTTCTTC.

This clonotype was seen ten or more times. A junction boundary mismatches the germline segment, possibly from a read error. This chain uses TRBV7-7 with TRBJ2-3; D is perhaps TRBD2 (6 bases). Germline values: CDR1 SSHAT, CDR2 FNYEAQ (reference sequence). The length of the CDR3 is 13 residues. The DNA of the CDR3 is TGTGCTAGCAGCTTAGCGGTGGGCGATACGCAGTATTTT. It specifies CASSLAVGDTQYF.

As to this clonotype: A read error may be the cause here, since a much bigger clone is one base away. The V and J genes are TRBV6-1 and TRBJ1-5; 8 nucleotides line up with TRBD1. V trimming: 8 bases; J trimming: 4 bases; junction bases outside the gene matches: 13. Germline assignment: CDR1 MNHNS and CDR2 SASEGT. The CDR3 has 16 residues. The CDR3 spells CASGGQGGSDNQPQHF. CDR3 in DNA: TGTGCCAGCGGTGGACAGGGAGGTTCGGATAATCAGCCCCAGCATTTT.

This clonotype occurred many times. This chain connects TRBV20-1 to TRBJ1-1; 7 bases are a match to TRBD1. Germline V gene sequence: CDR1 DFQATT, CDR2 SNEGSKA (reference sequence). The CDR3 has 14 amino acids. V lost 3 bases to trimming and J lost 4 bases; unmatched junction nucleotides: 8. The CDR3 spells CSASVAGGSTEAFF. The CDR3 DNA sequence: TGCAGTGCTAGTGTTGCAGGGGGATCCACTGAAGCTTTCTTT.

Concerning this clonotype itself: One base away lies a much larger clone, so this may be a sequencing read error. This chain links TRBV7-8 with TRBJ2-5, with D perhaps being TRBD1 or TRBD2 (5 bases each). Germline values: CDR1 SGHVS, CDR2 FQNEAQ. The CDR3 totals 14 residues. V was trimmed by 4 bases and J by 6 bases, leaving 15 bases between them. DNA for the CDR3: TGTGCCAGCAGCTCAGCGGCAGGGCGGCAGACCCAGTACTTC. This translates into CASSSAAGRQTQYF.

This clonotype was counted ten times or more. This rearrangement joins TRBV6-5 to TRBJ2-5, with no clear D. The CDR3 loop spans 14 amino acids. V shed 0 bases and J shed 2 bases, with 7 bases lying between them. The germline gives CDR1 MNHEY, CDR2 SVGAGI. CDR3: CASSYSSRQETQYF. CDR3 bases: TGTGCCAGCAGTTACTCGAGTCGGCAAGAGACCCAGTACTTC.

Concerning this clonotype: The junction does not match germline at one end; this may be a read error. V usage is TRBV12-3 or TRBV12-4 and J usage is TRBJ2-7; 8 bases match TRBD2. The CDR3 is 15 residues long. The CDR3 DNA reads as TGTGCTAGCAGTTTCGGTGGGACTAGGGACTACGAGCAGTACTTC. Amino acid sequence: CASSFGGTRDYEQYF.

This clonotype showed up many times. The rearrangement links TRBV14 to TRBJ1-1, with D unclear. Trimming shortened V by 2 bases and J by 1 base, and 14 bases separated the two germline ends. Looked up from germline, CDR1 is SGHDN and CDR2 is FVKESK. This CDR3 has 16 residues. CDR3 nucleotide sequence: TGTGCCAGCAGCCAAAATCGGCCAGGCGGGAACACTGAAGCTTTCTTT. Translated: CASSQNRPGGNTEAFF.

The count of this clonotype is one. A much more abundant neighbour one base away suggests this may be a read error. This chain links TRBV28 with TRBJ2-5; D gene ambiguous. CDR1 and CDR2 (germline): MDHEN, SYDVKM. V was pared by 6 bases and J by 7 bases, with 18 bases between. The CDR3 contains 14 residues. The CDR3, as DNA: TGTGCCAGCAGCCTAACCCTGGCCGCCAGGACCCAGTACTTC. It codes for CASSLTLAARTQYF. Together with reference TRBV28 and TRBJ2-5, the CDR3 gives the full variable domain: DVKVTQSSRYLVKRTGEKVFLECVQDMDHENMFWYRQDPGLGLRLIYFSYDVKMKEKGDIPEGYSVSREKKERFSLILESASTNQTSMYLCASSLTLAARTQYFGPGTRLLVL.

This clonotype was observed at least ten times. J is TRBJ2-6 and V is TRBV20-1, with 8 positions matching TRBD1. Germline V gene sequence: CDR1 DFQATT, CDR2 SNEGSKA (reference sequence). CDR3 length: 16 amino acids. With 5 bases clipped from V and 1 base from J, the junction kept 7 bases outside the gene matches. The CDR3 coding sequence is TGCAGTGCTCAACCAACAGGGGGTTCTGGGGCCAACGTCCTGACTTTC. It codes for CSAQPTGGSGANVLTF.

This clonotype occurred a few times. The chain employs TRBV12-5 and TRBJ2-7; 8 bases match TRBD1. Germline lookup yields CDR1 LGHNT and CDR2 FRNRAP. V trimming: 5 bases; J trimming: 3 bases; junction bases outside the gene matches: 0. The CDR3 is made up of 12 amino acids. The CDR3 here is CASGDRGYEQYF. CDR3 DNA: TGTGCTAGTGGTGACAGGGGCTACGAGCAGTACTTC.

This clonotype turned up a few times. This rearrangement joins TRBV19 to TRBJ2-3; 8 bases are a match to TRBD2. Germline V CDR1 and CDR2: LNHDA, SQIVND (reference sequence). J was trimmed by 2 bases and V by 4 bases; bases with no gene match: 8. This CDR3 region has 16 residues. The CDR3 DNA is TGTGCCAGTAGTAATATCTTAGCGGGACCCACAGATACGCAGTATTTT. This encodes CASSNILAGPTDTQYF.